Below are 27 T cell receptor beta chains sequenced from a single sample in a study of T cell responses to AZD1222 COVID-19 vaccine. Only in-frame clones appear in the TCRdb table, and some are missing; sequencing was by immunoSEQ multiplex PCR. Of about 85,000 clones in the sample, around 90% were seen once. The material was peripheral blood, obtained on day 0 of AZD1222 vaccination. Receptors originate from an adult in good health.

The CDR3 region has the DNA TGTGCCAGCAAGCCCCTAGCGACCCCCGTCGGGAGTTCCTACGAGCAGTACTTC. As protein: CASKPLATPVGSSYEQYF. The chain couples TRBV28 to TRBJ2-7; tentatively, D is TRBD2 (6 bases). V was trimmed by 7 bases and J by 1 base, leaving 26 bases between them. Germline V gives CDR1 MDHEN, CDR2 SYDVKM. CDR3 size: 18 residues.

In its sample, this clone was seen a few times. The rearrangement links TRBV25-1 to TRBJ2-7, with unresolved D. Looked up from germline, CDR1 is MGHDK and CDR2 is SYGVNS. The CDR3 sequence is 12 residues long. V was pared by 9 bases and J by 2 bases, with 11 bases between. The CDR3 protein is CASRAQTYEQYF. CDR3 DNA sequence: TGTGCCAGTAGAGCACAGACCTACGAGCAGTACTTC.

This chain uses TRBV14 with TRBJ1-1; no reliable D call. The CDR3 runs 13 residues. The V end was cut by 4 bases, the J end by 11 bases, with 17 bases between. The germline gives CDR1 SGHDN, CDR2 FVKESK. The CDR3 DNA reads TGTGCCAGCAGCCCGATCTTCTGGTCCGGCGCTTTCTTT. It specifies CASSPIFWSGAFF. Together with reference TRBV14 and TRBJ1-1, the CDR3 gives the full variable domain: EAGVTQFPSHSVIEKGQTVTLRCDPISGHDNLYWYRRVMGKEIKFLLHFVKESKQDESGMPNNRFLAERTGGTYSTLKVQPAELEDSGVYFCASSPIFWSGAFFGQGTRLTVV.

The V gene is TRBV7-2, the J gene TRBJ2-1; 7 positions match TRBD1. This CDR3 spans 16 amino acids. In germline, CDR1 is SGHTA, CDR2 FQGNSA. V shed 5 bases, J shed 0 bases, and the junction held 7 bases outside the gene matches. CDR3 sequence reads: CASSLTGSSSYNEQFF. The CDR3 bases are TGTGCCAGCAGCCTGACAGGGAGTTCCTCCTACAATGAGCAGTTCTTC.

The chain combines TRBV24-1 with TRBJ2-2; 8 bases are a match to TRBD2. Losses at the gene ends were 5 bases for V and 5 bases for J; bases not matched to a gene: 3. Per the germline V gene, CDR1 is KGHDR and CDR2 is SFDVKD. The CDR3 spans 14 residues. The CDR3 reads CATSVSGGTGELFF. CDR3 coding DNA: TGTGCCACCAGTGTCTCGGGGGGGACCGGGGAGCTGTTTTTT.

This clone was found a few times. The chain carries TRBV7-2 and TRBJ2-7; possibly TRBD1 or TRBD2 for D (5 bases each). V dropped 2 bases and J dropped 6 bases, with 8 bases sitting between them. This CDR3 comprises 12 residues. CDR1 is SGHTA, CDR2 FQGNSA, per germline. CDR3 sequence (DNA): TGTGCCAGCAGCTTATTGAGGGGCGAGCAGTACTTC. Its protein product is CASSLLRGEQYF.

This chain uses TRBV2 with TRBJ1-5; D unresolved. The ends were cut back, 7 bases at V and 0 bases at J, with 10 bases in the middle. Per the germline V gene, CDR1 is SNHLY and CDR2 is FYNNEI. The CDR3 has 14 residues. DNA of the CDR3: TGTGCCAGCATGAACAGAGTTAGCAATCAGCCCCAGCATTTT. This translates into CASMNRVSNQPQHF.

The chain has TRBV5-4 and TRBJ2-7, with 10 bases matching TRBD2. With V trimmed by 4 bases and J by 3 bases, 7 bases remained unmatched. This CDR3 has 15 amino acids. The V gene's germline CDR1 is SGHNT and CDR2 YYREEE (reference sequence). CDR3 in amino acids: CASSIGLAANYEQYF. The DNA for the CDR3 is TGTGCCAGCAGCATAGGACTAGCGGCAAACTACGAGCAGTACTTC.

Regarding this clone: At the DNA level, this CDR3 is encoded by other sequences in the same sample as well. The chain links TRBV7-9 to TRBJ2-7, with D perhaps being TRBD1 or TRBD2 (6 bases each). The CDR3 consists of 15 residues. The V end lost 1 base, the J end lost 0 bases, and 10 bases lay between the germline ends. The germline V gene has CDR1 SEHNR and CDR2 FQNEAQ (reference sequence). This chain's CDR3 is CASSLEGGASYEQYF. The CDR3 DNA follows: TGTGCCAGCAGCTTAGAGGGGGGAGCCTCCTACGAGCAGTACTTC.

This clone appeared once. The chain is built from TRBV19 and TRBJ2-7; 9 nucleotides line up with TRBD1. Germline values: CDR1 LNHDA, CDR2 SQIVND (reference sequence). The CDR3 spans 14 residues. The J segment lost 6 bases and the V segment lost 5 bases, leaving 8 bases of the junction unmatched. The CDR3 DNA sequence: TGTGCCAGTAGTTTCTTACCGGGACAGGGCGAGCAGTACTTC. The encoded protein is CASSFLPGQGEQYF.

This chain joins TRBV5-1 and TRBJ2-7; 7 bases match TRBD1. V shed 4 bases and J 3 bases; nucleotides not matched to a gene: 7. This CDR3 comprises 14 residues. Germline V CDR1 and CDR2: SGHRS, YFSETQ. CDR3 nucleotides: TGCGCCAGCAGCCGAGACAGGGTGAACTACGAGCAGTACTTC. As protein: CASSRDRVNYEQYF.

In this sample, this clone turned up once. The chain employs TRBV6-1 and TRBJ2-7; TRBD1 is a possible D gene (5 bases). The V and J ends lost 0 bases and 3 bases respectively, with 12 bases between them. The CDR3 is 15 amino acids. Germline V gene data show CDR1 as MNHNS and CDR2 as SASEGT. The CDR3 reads CASSEALDKIYEQYF. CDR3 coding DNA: TGTGCCAGCAGTGAAGCGCTGGACAAGATCTACGAGCAGTACTTC.

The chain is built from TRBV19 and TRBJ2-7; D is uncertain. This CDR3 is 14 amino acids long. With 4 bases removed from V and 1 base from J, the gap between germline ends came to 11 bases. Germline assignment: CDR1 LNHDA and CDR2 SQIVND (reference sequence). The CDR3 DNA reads TGTGCCAGTAGTACCTCAAGCCTGTCCTACGAGCAGTACTTC. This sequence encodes CASSTSSLSYEQYF.

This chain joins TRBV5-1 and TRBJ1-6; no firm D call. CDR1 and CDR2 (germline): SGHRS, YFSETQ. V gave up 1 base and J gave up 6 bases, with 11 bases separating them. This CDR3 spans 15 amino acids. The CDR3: CASSLSGPGNSPLHF. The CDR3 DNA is TGCGCCAGCAGCTTGTCAGGCCCCGGTAATTCACCCCTCCACTTT.

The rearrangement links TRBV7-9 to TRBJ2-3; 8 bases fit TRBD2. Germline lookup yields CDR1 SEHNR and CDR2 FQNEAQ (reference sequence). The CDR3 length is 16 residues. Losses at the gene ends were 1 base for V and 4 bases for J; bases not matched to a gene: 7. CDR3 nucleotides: TGTGCCAGCAGCTTAGACCCGGGACTAGGCTCAGATACGCAGTATTTT. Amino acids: CASSLDPGLGSDTQYF. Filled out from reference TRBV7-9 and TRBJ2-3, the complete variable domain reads DTGVSQNPRHKITKRGQNVTFRCDPISEHNRLYWYRQTLGQGPEFLTYFQNEAQLEKSRLLSDRFSAERPKGSFSTLEIQRTEQGDSAMYLCASSLDPGLGSDTQYFGPGTRLTVL.

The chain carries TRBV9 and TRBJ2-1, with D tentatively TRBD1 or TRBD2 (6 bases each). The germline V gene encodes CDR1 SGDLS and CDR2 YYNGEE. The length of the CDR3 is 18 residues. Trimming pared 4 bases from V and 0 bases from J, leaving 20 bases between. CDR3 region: CASSPSAGTYISYNEQFF. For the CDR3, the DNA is TGTGCCAGCAGCCCTTCCGCGGGGACATACATCTCCTACAATGAGCAGTTCTTC.

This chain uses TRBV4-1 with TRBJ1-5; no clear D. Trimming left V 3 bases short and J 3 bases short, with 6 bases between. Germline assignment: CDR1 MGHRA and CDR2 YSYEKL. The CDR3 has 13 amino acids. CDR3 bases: TGCGCCAGCAGCCAGGGCAACAATCAGCCCCAGCATTTT. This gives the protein CASSQGNNQPQHF.

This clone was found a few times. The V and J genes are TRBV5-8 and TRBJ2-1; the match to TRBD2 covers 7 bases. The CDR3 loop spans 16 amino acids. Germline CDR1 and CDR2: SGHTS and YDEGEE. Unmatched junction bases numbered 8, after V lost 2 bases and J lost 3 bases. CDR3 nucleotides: TGTGCCAGCAGCTTATTTGCGGGAGCGGTCTACAATGAGCAGTTCTTC. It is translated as CASSLFAGAVYNEQFF.

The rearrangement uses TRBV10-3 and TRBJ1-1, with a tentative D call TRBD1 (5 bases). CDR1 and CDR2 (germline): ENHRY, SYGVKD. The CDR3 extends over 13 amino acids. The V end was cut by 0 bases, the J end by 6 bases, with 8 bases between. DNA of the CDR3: TGTGCCATCAGTGAGTCGGGGGGTCCTGAAGCTTTCTTT. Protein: CAISESGGPEAFF.

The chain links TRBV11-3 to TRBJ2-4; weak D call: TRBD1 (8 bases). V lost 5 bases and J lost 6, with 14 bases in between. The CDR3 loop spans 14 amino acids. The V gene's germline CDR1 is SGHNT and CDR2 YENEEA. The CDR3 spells CASSEDREGNIQYF. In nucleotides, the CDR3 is TGTGCCAGCAGCGAGGACAGGGAGGGAAACATTCAGTACTTC.

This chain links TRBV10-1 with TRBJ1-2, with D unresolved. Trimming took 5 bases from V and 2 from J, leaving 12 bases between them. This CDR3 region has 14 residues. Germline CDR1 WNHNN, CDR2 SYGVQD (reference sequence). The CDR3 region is CASSPSTGNYGYTF. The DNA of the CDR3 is TGCGCCAGCAGTCCTTCTACGGGGAACTATGGCTACACCTTC.

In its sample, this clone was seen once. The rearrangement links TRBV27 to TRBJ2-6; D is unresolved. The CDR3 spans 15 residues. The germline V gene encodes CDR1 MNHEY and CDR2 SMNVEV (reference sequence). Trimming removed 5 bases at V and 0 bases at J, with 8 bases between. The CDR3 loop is CASSPIPSGANVLTF. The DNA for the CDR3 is TGTGCCAGCAGTCCCATACCCTCTGGGGCCAACGTCCTGACTTTC.

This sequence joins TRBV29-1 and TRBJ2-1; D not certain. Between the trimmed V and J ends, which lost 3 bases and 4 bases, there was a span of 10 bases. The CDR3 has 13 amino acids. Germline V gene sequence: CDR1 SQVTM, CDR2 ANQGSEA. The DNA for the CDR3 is TGCAGCGTTGATTTAGACCCTTACAATGAGCAGTTCTTC. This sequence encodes CSVDLDPYNEQFF.

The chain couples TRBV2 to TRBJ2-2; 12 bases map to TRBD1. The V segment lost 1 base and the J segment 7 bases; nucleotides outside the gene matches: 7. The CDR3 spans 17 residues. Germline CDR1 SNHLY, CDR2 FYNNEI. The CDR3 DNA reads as TGTGCCAGCAGTGAAGATGGGACAGGGGGCTGGAACGGGGAGCTGTTTTTT. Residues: CASSEDGTGGWNGELFF.

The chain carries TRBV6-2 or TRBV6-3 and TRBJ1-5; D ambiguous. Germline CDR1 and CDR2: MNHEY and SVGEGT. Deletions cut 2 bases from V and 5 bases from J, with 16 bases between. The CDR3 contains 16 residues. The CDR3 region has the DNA TGTGCCAGCAGTTACCGAACGCACAGCATGGATCAGCCCCAGCATTTT. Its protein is CASSYRTHSMDQPQHF.

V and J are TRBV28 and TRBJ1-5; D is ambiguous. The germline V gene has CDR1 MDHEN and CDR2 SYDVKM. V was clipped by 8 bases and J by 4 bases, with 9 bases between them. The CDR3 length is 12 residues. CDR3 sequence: CASGPLNQPQHF. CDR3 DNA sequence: TGTGCCAGCGGACCTCTAAATCAGCCCCAGCATTTT.

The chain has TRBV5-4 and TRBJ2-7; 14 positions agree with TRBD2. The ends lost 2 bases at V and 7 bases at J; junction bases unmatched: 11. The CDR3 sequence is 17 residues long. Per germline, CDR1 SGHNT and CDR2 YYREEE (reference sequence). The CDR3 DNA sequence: TGTGCCAGCAGCTTAGATCCGACTAGCGGGAGGGCCGGGGAGCAGTACTTC. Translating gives CASSLDPTSGRAGEQYF.